This T cell receptor (beta chain) was obtained from a study of cytomegalovirus exposure and HLA in healthy donors. A multiplex PCR was run with 60 Vbeta primers and 13 Jbeta primers. The repertoire was sequenced with immunoSEQ multiplex PCR; TCRdb's copy has only in-frame clones and lacks some. The table includes under 200,000 clones, more than 80% detected once. With 4 bases removed from V and 7 bases from J, the gap between germline ends came to 12 bases. This CDR3 has 13 amino acids. Per germline, CDR1 SGHDT and CDR2 YYEEEE. This chain joins TRBV5-6 and TRBJ1-5; D is ambiguous. The sample taken for sequencing was PBMCs. This TCR derives from a woman between 45 and 65 years old in good health and CMV-seropositive. The CDR3 DNA follows: TGTGCCAGCAGCGCCACGGGTAGGCAGCCCCAGCATTTT. Translation gives CASSATGRQPQHF.